The 11 T cell receptor beta chains given below trace back to one sample, sequenced in a study of tumor-infiltrating lymphocytes in primary liver carcinoma. Starting from roughly 0.5 ug of total RNA, TCR beta cDNA was produced with a primer in the constant region. Three rounds of nested multiplex PCR with slightly modified ARM-PCR produced TCR beta libraries. It was with TRBV1-TRBV30 forward primers and a C-beta reverse primer that the first two PCR rounds were run, at roughly 10 cycles each. From the multiplex PCR reads, TCRdb called clonotypes with MiXCR, one entry per CDR3 protein. Of around 56,000 distinct CDR3 sequences listed, over 65% are singletons. From unsorted bulk tissue weighing about 20-32 mg, DNA and RNA were co-extracted. Input material: liver tumor tissue from sampling region 2. Documented subset: tumor region T2, inferior pole. These receptors were taken from a man in his forties or fifties with primary liver carcinoma and hepatitis B virus infection.

Notes on this clonotype: An end of the junction differs from the germline gene, which may be a read error. The chain uses TRBV29-1 and TRBJ2-4, with TRBD2 as a possible D gene (5 bases). Germline-derived CDR1 and CDR2 are SQVTM and ANQGSEA. The CDR3 totals 13 residues. The CDR3 DNA follows: TGTAGCGTTGAAGAACCCGGTCGTGACATTCAGTACTTC. Translating it yields CSVEEPGRDIQYF.

About this clonotype: Because it lacks the conserved phenylalanine or tryptophan at the end, this CDR3 is likely a read error. V usage is TRBV6-6 and J usage is TRBJ2-7, with D possibly being TRBD2 (6 bases). Germline V lookup: CDR1 MNHNY, CDR2 SVGAGI (reference sequence). The CDR3 runs to 15 residues. CDR3 residues: CANSSSWEVSYEQYL. The CDR3 nucleotides are TGTGCCAACAGTTCTAGCTGGGAGGTCTCCTACGAGCAGTACTTA.

Comments on this clonotype: This may arise from a read error, as a much more abundant clone is one base away. V usage is TRBV28 and J usage is TRBJ1-3, with D possibly matching TRBD1 (6 bases). The V gene's germline CDR1 is MDHEN and CDR2 SYDVKM. The CDR3 consists of 14 residues. CDR3 protein: CASSNRESGNTMYF. DNA of the CDR3: TGTGCCAGCAGTAACAGGGAGTCGGGAAACACCATGTATTTT. The full variable domain, rest sourced from reference TRBV28 and TRBJ1-3, is DVKVTQSSRYLVKRTGEKVFLECVQDMDHENMFWYRQDPGLGLRLIYFSYDVKMKEKGDIPEGYSVSREKKERFSLILESASTNQTSMYLCASSNRESGNTMYFGEGSWLTVV.

This clonotype has a count of ten or more. The chain links TRBV5-8 to TRBJ1-5; TRBD1 might be the D (5 bases). This CDR3 is 15 amino acids long. Germline V lookup: CDR1 SGHTS, CDR2 YDEGEE. V was cut by 3 bases and J by 2 bases, with 12 bases left in between. CDR3 in DNA: TGTGCCAGCAGCTCCCTTCGAGGGGGCAATCAGCCCCAGCATTTT. Translation: CASSSLRGGNQPQHF.

With regard to this clonotype: The conserved final phenylalanine or tryptophan is absent from the CDR3, which likely points to a read error. The rearrangement joins TRBV4-3 to TRBJ2-7, with D possibly being TRBD1 or TRBD2 (6 bases each). The CDR3 is made up of 15 amino acids. V was pared by 0 bases and J by 5 bases, with 14 bases between. CDR1 is LGHNA, CDR2 YSLEER, per germline. CDR3 amino acids: CASSQDRGAGHEQYL. CDR3 nucleotides: TGCGCCAGCAGCCAAGATAGGGGGGCGGGACACGAGCAGTACTTA.

Of note for this clonotype: The junction departs from germline at one end; a sequencing error may be responsible. The J gene is TRBJ2-5, the V gene TRBV11-2, with 9 bases matching TRBD2. The germline CDR1 and CDR2 sequences are SGHAT and FQNNGV. The CDR3 is 16 amino acids. The CDR3 loop is CVSSQTPGGGEETHYF. CDR3 nucleotide sequence: TGTGTCAGCAGCCAAACTCCTGGCGGGGGGGAAGAGACACATTACTTC. Full variable domain (remainder filled in from reference TRBV11-2 and TRBJ2-5): EAGVAQSPRYKIIEKRQSVAFWCNPISGHATLYWYQQILGQGPKLLIQFQNNGVVDDSQLPKDRFSAERLKGVDSTLKIQPAKLEDSAVYLCVSSQTPGGGEETHYFGPGTRLLVL.

As regards this clonotype: Just one base apart from a much larger clone, this may be a read error. The genes are TRBV12-5 and TRBJ2-7, with D perhaps matching TRBD1 or TRBD2 (5 bases each). The CDR3 has 13 residues. The germline gives CDR1 LGHNT, CDR2 FRNRAP. CDR3 bases: TGTGCCAGTGAGGGGATCGTTTCCTACGAGCAGTACTTC. This codes for CASEGIVSYEQYF.

Notes on this clonotype: No conserved phenylalanine or tryptophan ends this CDR3, so it is likely a read error. The chain joins TRBV12-3 or TRBV12-4 to TRBJ2-1; 10 bases match TRBD2. The CDR3 consists of 15 residues. V shed 7 bases and J 10 bases; nucleotides not matched to a gene: 13. CDR3 residues: CASTLGVAGGDEQFS. The CDR3 DNA follows: TGTGCCAGCACCCTGGGAGTAGCGGGAGGCGACGAGCAGTTCTCC.

The V gene is TRBV6-2 or TRBV6-3, the J gene TRBJ2-3, with 8 nucleotides matching TRBD2. This CDR3 has 17 amino acids. Germline V CDR1 and CDR2: MNHEY, SVGEGT. CDR3 region: CVSKKAGELARTDTQYF. CDR3 nucleotide sequence: TGTGTCAGTAAAAAAGCGGGAGAGTTAGCGAGGACAGATACGCAGTATTTT.

The V call is TRBV11-2, the J call TRBJ2-3; TRBD1 matches 9 bases. This CDR3 is built from 15 residues. The ends lost 2 bases at V and 6 bases at J; junction bases unmatched: 6. CDR1 is SGHAT and CDR2 is FQNNGV in the germline V gene. CDR3 sequence (DNA): TGTGCCAGCAGCTTACAAGGACAGGGGTCGGATACGCAGTATTTT. The encoded protein is CASSLQGQGSDTQYF.

CDR3 bases: TGTGCCAGCAGTTTTACTAGCGCTCTTCCAAAAACGCAGTATTTT. Translated: CASSFTSALPKTQYF. This chain connects TRBV12-3 or TRBV12-4 to TRBJ2-3; 7 positions agree with TRBD2. CDR3 size: 15 residues. The junction had 12 bases not matched to a gene; V was cut back by 3 bases and J by 9 bases.